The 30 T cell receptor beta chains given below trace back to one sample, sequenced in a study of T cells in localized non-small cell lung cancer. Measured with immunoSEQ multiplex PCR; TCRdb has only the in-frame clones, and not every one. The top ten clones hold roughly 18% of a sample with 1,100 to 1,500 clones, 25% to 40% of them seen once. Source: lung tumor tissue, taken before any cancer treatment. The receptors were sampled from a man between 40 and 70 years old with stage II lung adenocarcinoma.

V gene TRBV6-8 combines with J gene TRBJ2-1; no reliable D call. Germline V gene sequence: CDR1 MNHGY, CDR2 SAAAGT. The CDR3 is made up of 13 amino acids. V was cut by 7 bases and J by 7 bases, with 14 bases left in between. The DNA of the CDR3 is TGTGCCAGCACCTATCTGCCCGGGAATGAGCAGTTCTTC. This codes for CASTYLPGNEQFF.

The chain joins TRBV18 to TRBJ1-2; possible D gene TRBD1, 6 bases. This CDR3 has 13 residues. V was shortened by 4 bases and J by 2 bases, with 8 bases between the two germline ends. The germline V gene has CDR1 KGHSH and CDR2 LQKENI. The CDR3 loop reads CASSLQGNYGYTF. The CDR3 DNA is TGTGCCAGCTCACTTCAGGGGAACTATGGCTACACCTTC.

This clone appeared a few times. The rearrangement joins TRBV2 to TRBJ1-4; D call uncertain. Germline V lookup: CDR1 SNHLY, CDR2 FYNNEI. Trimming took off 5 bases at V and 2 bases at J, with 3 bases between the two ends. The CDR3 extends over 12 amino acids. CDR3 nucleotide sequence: TGTGCCAGCAGTATCACTAATGAAAAACTGTTTTTT. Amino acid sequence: CASSITNEKLFF.

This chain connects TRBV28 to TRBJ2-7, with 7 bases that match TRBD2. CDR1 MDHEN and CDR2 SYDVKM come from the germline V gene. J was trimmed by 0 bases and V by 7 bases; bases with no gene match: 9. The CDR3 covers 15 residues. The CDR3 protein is CASTSLAGVSYEQYF. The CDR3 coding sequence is TGTGCCAGCACCTCCCTGGCGGGGGTCTCCTACGAGCAGTACTTC.

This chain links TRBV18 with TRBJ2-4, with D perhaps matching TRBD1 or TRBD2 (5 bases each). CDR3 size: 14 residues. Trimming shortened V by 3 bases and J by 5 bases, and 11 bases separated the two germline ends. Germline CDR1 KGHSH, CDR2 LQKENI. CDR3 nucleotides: TGTGCCAGCTCACCGTTGGGGCGGGAAAACATTCAGTACTTC. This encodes CASSPLGRENIQYF. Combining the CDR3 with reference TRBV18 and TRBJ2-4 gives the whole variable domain NAGVMQNPRHLVRRRGQEARLRCSPMKGHSHVYWYRQLPEEGLKFMVYLQKENIIDESGMPKERFSAEFPKEGPSILRIQQVVRGDSAAYFCASSPLGRENIQYFGAGTRLSVL.

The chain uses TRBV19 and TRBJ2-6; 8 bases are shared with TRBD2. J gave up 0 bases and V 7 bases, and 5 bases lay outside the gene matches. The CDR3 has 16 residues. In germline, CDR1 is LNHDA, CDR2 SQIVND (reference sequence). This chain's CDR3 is CASTAGGFSGANVLTF. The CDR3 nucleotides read TGTGCCAGTACCGCGGGGGGATTCTCTGGGGCCAACGTCCTGACTTTC.

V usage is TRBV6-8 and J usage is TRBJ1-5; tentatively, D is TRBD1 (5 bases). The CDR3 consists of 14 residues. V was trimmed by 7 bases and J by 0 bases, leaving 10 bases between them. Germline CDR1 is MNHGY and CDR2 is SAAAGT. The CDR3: CASTGGASNQPQHF. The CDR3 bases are TGTGCCAGCACCGGCGGGGCTAGCAATCAGCCCCAGCATTTT.

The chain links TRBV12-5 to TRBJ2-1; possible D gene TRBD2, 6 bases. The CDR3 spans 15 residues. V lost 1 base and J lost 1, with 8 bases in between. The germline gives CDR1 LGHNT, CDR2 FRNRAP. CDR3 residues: CASGLGLGSYNEQFF. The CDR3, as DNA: TGTGCTAGTGGTTTGGGACTAGGGTCCTACAATGAGCAGTTCTTC.

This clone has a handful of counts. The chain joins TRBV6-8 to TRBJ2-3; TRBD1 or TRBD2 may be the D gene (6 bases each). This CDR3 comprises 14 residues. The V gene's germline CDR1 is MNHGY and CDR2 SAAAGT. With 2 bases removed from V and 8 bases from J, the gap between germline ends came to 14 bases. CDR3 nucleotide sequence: TGTGCCAGCAGTTACCAGGCGCCGGGGGCTACGCAGTATTTT. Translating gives CASSYQAPGATQYF.

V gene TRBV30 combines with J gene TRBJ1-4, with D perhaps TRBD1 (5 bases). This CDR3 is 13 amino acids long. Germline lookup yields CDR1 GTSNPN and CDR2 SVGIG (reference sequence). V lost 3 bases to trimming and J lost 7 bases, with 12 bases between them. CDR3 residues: CAWSQKGSEKLFF. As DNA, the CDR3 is TGTGCCTGGAGCCAGAAGGGGAGTGAAAAACTGTTTTTT.

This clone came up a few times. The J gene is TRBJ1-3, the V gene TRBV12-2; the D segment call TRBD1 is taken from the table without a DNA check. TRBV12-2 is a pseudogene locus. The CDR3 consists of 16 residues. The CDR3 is CASYRNRGLSGNTIYF. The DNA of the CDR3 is TGTGCCAGTTACCGAAACAGGGGTCTCTCTGGAAACACCATATATTTT.

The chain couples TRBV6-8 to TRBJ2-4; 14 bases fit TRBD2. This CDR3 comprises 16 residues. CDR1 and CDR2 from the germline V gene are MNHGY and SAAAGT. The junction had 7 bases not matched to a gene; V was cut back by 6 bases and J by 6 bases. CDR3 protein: CASSRGLAGGRNIQYF. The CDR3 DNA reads TGTGCCAGCAGCAGAGGACTAGCGGGAGGAAGAAACATTCAGTACTTC.

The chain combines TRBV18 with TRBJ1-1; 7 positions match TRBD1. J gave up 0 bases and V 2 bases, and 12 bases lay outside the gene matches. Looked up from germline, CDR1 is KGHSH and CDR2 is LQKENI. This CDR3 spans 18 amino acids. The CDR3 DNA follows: TGTGCCAGCTCACCAATAGAGGGACAGTATTTCATGAACACTGAAGCTTTCTTT. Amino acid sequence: CASSPIEGQYFMNTEAFF.

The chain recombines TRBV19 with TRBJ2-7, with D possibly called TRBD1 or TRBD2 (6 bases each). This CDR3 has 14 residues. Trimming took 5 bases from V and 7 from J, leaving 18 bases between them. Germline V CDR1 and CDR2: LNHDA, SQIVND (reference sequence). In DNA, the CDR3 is TGTGCCAGTAGTGGAAGGAGGGGGATCGAGGAGCAGTACTTC. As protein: CASSGRRGIEEQYF.

The chain's CDR3 is CASSQDRSTSQVTQYF. CDR3 DNA sequence: TGTGCCAGCAGCCAAGATCGCTCTACTAGTCAGGTGACCCAGTACTTC. The rearrangement links TRBV14 to TRBJ2-5; a weak D match, TRBD2 (5 bases). There are 16 residues in the CDR3. Germline V gives CDR1 SGHDN, CDR2 FVKESK. Trimming shortened V by 0 bases and J by 7 bases, and 18 bases separated the two germline ends.

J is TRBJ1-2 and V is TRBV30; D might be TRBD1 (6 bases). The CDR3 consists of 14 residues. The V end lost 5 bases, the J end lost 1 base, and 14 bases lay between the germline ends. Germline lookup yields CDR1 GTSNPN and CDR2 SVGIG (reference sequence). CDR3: CAWGLLGGNYGYTF. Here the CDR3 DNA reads TGTGCCTGGGGGCTCCTAGGGGGTAACTATGGCTACACCTTC.

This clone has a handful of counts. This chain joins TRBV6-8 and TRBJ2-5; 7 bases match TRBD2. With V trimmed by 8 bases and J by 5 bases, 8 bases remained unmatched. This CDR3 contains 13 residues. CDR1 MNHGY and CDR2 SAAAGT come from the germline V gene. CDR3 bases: TGTGCCAGCCGGGGGGTTAGGGAGGAGACCCAGTACTTC. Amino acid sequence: CASRGVREETQYF.

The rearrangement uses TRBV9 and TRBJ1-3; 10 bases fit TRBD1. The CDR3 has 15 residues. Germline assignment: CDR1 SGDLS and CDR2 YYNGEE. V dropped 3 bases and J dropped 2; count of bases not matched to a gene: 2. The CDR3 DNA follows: TGTGCCAGCAGCGAAGGACAGGGGGCTGGAAACACCATATATTTT. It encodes CASSEGQGAGNTIYF.

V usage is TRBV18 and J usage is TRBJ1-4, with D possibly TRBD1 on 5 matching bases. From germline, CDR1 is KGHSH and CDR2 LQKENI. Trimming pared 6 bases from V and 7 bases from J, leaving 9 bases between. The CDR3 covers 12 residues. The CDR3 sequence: CASSRVGEKLFF. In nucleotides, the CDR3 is TGTGCCAGCTCCAGGGTTGGTGAAAAACTGTTTTTT.

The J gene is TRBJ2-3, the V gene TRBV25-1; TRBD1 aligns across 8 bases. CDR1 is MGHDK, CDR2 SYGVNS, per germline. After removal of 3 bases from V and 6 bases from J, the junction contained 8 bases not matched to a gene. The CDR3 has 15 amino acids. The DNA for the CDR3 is TGTGCCAGCAGTGAGCTGGACAGGGAAGGGGATACGCAGTATTTT. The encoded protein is CASSELDREGDTQYF.

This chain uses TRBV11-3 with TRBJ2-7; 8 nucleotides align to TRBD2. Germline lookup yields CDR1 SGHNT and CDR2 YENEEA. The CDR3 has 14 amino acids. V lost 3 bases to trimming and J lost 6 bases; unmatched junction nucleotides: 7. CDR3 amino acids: CASSLTSDNTEQYF. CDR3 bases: TGTGCCAGCAGCTTGACTAGCGATAATACCGAGCAGTACTTC.

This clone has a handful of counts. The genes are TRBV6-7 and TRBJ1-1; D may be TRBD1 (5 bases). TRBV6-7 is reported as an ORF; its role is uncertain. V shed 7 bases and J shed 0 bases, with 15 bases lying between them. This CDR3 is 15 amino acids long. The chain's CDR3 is CASTSPGRMNTEAFF. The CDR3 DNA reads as TGTGCCAGCACCTCCCCAGGGAGGATGAACACTGAAGCTTTCTTT.

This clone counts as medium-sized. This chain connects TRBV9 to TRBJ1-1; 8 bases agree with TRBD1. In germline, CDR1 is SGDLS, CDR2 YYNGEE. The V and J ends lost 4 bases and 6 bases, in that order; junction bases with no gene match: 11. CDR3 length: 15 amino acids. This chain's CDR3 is CASSPIKGQVAEAFF. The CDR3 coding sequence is TGTGCCAGCAGCCCCATAAAGGGACAGGTGGCTGAAGCTTTCTTT.

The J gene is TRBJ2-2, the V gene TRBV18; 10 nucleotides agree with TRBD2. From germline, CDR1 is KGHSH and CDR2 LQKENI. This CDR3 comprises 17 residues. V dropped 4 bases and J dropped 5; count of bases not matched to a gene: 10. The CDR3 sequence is CASSRRLAGEATGELFF. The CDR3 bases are TGTGCCAGCTCACGGCGGCTAGCGGGAGAGGCGACCGGGGAGCTGTTTTTT. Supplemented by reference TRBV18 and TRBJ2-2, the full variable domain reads NAGVMQNPRHLVRRRGQEARLRCSPMKGHSHVYWYRQLPEEGLKFMVYLQKENIIDESGMPKERFSAEFPKEGPSILRIQQVVRGDSAAYFCASSRRLAGEATGELFFGEGSRLTVL.

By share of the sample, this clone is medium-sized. CDR3 region: CASSSIGTGSGNTIYF. For the CDR3, the DNA is TGTGCCAGCAGTTCCATCGGGACAGGCTCTGGAAACACCATATATTTT. The V call is TRBV6-8, the J call TRBJ1-3; 8 bases line up with TRBD1. The length of the CDR3 is 16 residues. V shed 4 bases, J shed 0 bases, and the junction held 5 bases outside the gene matches. Looked up from germline, CDR1 is MNHGY and CDR2 is SAAAGT.

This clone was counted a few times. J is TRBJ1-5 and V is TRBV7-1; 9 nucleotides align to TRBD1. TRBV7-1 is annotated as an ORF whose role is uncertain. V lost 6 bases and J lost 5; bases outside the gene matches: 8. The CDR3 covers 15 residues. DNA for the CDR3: TGTGCCAGCAGTCCGCCGGGACAGGGATATCAGCCCCAGCATTTT. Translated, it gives CASSPPGQGYQPQHF.

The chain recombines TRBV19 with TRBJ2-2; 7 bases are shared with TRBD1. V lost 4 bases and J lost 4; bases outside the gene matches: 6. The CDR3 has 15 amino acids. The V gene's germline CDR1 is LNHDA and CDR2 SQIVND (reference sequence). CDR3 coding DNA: TGTGCCAGTAGTAATGACAGGGCCCCCACCGGGGAGCTGTTTTTT. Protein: CASSNDRAPTGELFF.

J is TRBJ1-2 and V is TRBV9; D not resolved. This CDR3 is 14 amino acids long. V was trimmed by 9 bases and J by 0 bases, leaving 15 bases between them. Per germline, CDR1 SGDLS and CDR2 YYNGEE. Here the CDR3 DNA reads TGTGCCACTCGAGGTGGGGATCCTAACTATGGCTACACCTTC. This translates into CATRGGDPNYGYTF.

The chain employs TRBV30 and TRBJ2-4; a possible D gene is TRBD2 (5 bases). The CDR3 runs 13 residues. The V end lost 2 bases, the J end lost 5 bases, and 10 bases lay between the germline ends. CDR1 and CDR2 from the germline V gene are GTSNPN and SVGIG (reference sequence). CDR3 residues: CAWSSGNQNIQYF. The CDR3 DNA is TGTGCCTGGAGTTCGGGGAACCAAAACATTCAGTACTTC.

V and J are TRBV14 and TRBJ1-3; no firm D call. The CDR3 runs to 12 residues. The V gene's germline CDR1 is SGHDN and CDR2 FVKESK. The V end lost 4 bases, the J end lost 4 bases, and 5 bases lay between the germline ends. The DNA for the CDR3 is TGTGCCAGCAGCCCTTCGGGAAACACCATATATTTT. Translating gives CASSPSGNTIYF.